These 4 T cell receptor beta chains came from one sample sequenced in a study of control samples from healthy donors and cancer patients. The method was immunoSEQ multiplex PCR; TCRdb's version includes in-frame clones alone and lacks a portion of them. The data contain around 80,000 clones, 70% to 90% of them seen just once; the ten biggest clones take up 5.7%. Sample: blood. The receptors come from a woman between 50 and 59 years old in good health.

The table lists this clone with a few counts. V usage is TRBV5-4 and J usage is TRBJ1-1; D uncertain. From germline, CDR1 is SGHNT and CDR2 YYREEE (reference sequence). This CDR3 has 18 residues. V was clipped by 3 bases and J by 1 base, with 22 bases between them. CDR3 DNA: TGTGCCAGCAGCTCGTTTGGGCGGTTTGAGTCAAGGAACACTGAAGCTTTCTTT. Residues: CASSSFGRFESRNTEAFF. Together with reference TRBV5-4 and TRBJ1-1, the CDR3 gives the full variable domain: ETGVTQSPTHLIKTRGQQVTLRCSSQSGHNTVSWYQQALGQGPQFIFQYYREEENGRGNFPPRFSGLQFPNYSSELNVNALELDDSALYLCASSSFGRFESRNTEAFFGQGTRLTVV.

The chain has TRBV6-2 or TRBV6-3 and TRBJ1-5; no clear D. V dropped 3 bases and J dropped 6 bases, with 9 bases sitting between them. Germline lookup yields CDR1 MNHEY and CDR2 SVGEGT. The CDR3 covers 13 residues. CDR3 bases: TGTGCCAGCAGTTATTGGCAGTTTCAGCCCCAGCATTTT. As protein: CASSYWQFQPQHF.

V and J are TRBV29-1 and TRBJ1-4; no definite D call. CDR1 is SQVTM, CDR2 ANQGSEA, per germline. The germline V and J ends were trimmed by 5 bases and 4 bases, with 14 bases remaining between them. The CDR3 has 14 amino acids. The DNA of the CDR3 is TGCAGCGTTTCGGACGAGACCGTTAATGAAAAACTGTTTTTT. Translating it yields CSVSDETVNEKLFF.

The chain uses TRBV5-4 and TRBJ2-1; 8 nucleotides match TRBD2. This CDR3 is 16 amino acids long. From germline, CDR1 is SGHNT and CDR2 YYREEE (reference sequence). V lost 4 bases and J lost 2; bases outside the gene matches: 8. The DNA of the CDR3 is TGTGCCAGCAGCACCGGGGGGGCCACCCCCTACAATGAGCAGTTCTTC. Translation gives CASSTGGATPYNEQFF.